Sequencing of this T cell receptor (beta chain) was carried out in a study of PD-1 blockade in classical Hodgkin lymphoma. Looking at the study overall: Nivolumab dosed at 3 mg/kg went to patients intravenously every 2 weeks. Study-wide points: Complete responders matched newly diagnosed patients in baseline diversity. Newly diagnosed patients reportedly trailed healthy donors in baseline TCR diversity.

This CDR3 has 16 amino acids. The germline gives CDR1 MNHEY, CDR2 SMNVEV (reference sequence). J was trimmed by 2 bases and V by 2 bases; bases with no gene match: 4. Exposure to brentuximab vedotin varied, and each patient had relapsed following autologous stem cell transplantation. Generated by immunoSEQ multiplex PCR, the TCRdb table keeps only in-frame clones and is missing some. This table has about 17,000 clones, around three fifths appearing once. A note on this clone: The antigen is not known.

This TCR came from a human donor with classical Hodgkin lymphoma. V is TRBV27 and J is TRBJ2-1, with 9 positions matching TRBD2. Sequencing used peripheral blood mononuclear cells (PBMCs), obtained before the second cycle of nivolumab. CDR3 in DNA: TGTGCCAGCAGTTTACTTAGCGGGAGAGCCTACAATGAGCAGTTCTTC. As protein: CASSLLSGRAYNEQFF.